One and the same sample provided the 7 T cell receptor beta chains below, sequenced in a study of OX40 agonist ivuxolimab in advanced cancers. The assay was immunoSEQ multiplex PCR, and TCRdb's table has in-frame clones only and misses some. The sample yields fewer than 95,000 clones, 85% to 90% seen once. The sample consisted of CD4+ or CD8+ T cells sorted from blood, taken in a trial of the OX40 agonist ivuxolimab. Receptors originate from an adult with an advanced solid tumor such as melanoma, head and neck, liver or kidney cancer.

This chain links TRBV7-8 with TRBJ2-3, with 8 bases lining up with TRBD2. This CDR3 is built from 16 residues. V gave up 0 bases and J gave up 1 base; unmatched junction bases: 3. Per the germline V gene, CDR1 is SGHVS and CDR2 is FQNEAQ. The CDR3 sequence: CASSLARSGGTDTQYF. The CDR3 bases are TGTGCCAGCAGCTTAGCGCGTAGCGGGGGCACAGATACGCAGTATTTT.

The chain links TRBV5-4 to TRBJ1-3, with D unclear. Trimming took 3 bases from V and 0 from J, leaving 4 bases between them. The germline V gene encodes CDR1 SGHNT and CDR2 YYREEE (reference sequence). CDR3 length: 13 residues. Here the CDR3 DNA reads TGTGCCAGCAGCTCCCGCTCTGGAAACACCATATATTTT. Translation: CASSSRSGNTIYF.

About this clone: The same CDR3 is also encoded by other DNA sequences in this sample. The rearrangement uses TRBV5-1 and TRBJ2-1, with unresolved D. The germline V gene encodes CDR1 SGHRS and CDR2 YFSETQ. The V gene lost 1 base and the J gene lost 7 bases, with 6 bases spanning the gap. This CDR3 region has 12 residues. As DNA, the CDR3 is TGCGCCAGCAGCTTGAGTGGGAATGAGCAGTTCTTC. This gives the protein CASSLSGNEQFF.

This clone was found a few times. The V gene is TRBV28, the J gene TRBJ1-2, with D hard to call. CDR1 and CDR2 from the germline V gene are MDHEN and SYDVKM. The CDR3 has 12 amino acids. V gave up 11 bases and J gave up 2 bases, with 12 bases separating them. CDR3 protein: CAGFRVNYGYTF. Here the CDR3 DNA reads TGTGCCGGTTTCCGGGTAAACTATGGCTACACCTTC.

Here the CDR3 reads CASSLDSGRAGETQYF. The CDR3, as DNA: TGTGCCAGCAGCTTGGATAGCGGGAGGGCCGGGGAGACCCAGTACTTC. The V gene is TRBV5-8, the J gene TRBJ2-5; 11 nucleotides agree with TRBD2. The trim removed 0 bases at V and 5 bases at J, leaving 6 bases unmatched. CDR1 and CDR2 (germline): SGHTS, YDEGEE. The length of the CDR3 is 16 residues.

The rearrangement joins TRBV4-1 to TRBJ2-3, with D hard to call. V lost 2 bases to trimming and J lost 0 bases, with 15 bases between them. The CDR3 spans 17 residues. Looked up from germline, CDR1 is MGHRA and CDR2 is YSYEKL. In DNA form, the CDR3 reads TGCGCCAGCAGCCAACGACTGGCACTGGGTAGCACAGATACGCAGTATTTT. It encodes CASSQRLALGSTDTQYF.

The V and J genes are TRBV16 and TRBJ1-2; possible D gene TRBD1, 5 bases. Between the trimmed V and J ends, which lost 0 bases and 6 bases, there was a span of 17 bases. Germline V gene data show CDR1 as KGHSY and CDR2 as FQNENV. The CDR3 is 16 residues long. CDR3 sequence: CASSQSSGQVLDGYTF. CDR3 sequence (DNA): TGTGCCAGCAGCCAATCGTCGGGGCAGGTCCTTGATGGCTACACCTTC.